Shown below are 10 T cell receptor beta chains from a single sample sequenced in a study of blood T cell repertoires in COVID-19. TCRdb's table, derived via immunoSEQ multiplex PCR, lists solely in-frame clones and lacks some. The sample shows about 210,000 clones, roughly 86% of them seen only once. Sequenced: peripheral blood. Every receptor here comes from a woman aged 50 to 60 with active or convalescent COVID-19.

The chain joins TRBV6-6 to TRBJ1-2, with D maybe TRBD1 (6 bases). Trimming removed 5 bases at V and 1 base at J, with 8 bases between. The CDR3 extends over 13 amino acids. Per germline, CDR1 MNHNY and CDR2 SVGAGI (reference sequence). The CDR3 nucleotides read TGTGCCAGCAGTGTACAGGGTAACTATGGCTACACCTTC. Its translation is CASSVQGNYGYTF.

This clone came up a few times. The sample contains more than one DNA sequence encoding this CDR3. DNA for the CDR3: TGTGCCAGCAGTTGGCGTGGGAGTCGCACAGATACGCAGTATTTT. Translated, it gives CASSWRGSRTDTQYF. V usage is TRBV6-5 and J usage is TRBJ2-3, with D possibly TRBD2 on 5 matching bases. Germline V CDR1 and CDR2: MNHEY, SVGAGI. V was cut by 4 bases and J by 1 base, with 12 bases left in between. The length of the CDR3 is 15 residues.

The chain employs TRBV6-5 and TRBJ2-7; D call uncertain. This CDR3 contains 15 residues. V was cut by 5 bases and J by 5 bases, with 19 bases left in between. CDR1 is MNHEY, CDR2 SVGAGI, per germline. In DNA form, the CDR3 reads TGTGCCAGCAGTCCGCAGGTTTTTAGGTTCAACGAGCAGTACGTC. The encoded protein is CASSPQVFRFNEQYV.

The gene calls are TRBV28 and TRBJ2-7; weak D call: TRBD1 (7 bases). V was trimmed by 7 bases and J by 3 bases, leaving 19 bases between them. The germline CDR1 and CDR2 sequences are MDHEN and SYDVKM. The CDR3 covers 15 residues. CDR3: CASTLSGGIGYEQYF. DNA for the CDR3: TGTGCCAGCACTCTCTCAGGGGGGATCGGCTACGAGCAGTACTTC.

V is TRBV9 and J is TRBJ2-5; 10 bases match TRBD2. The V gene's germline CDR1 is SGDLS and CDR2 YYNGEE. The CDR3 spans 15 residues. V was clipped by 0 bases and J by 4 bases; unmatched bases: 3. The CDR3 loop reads CASSVALAGAETQYF. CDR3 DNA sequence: TGTGCCAGCAGCGTAGCCCTAGCGGGAGCAGAGACCCAGTACTTC.

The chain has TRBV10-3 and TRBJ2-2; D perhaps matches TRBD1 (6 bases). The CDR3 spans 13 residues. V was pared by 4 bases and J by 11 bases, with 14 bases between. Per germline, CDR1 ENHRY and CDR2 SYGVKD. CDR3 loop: CAISAAGARELFF. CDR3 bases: TGTGCCATCAGTGCCGCAGGGGCCCGCGAGCTGTTTTTT.

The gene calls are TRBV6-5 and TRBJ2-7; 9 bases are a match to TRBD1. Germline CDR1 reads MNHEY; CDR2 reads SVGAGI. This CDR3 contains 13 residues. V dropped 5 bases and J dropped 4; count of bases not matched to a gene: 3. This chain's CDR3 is CASSRQGVYEQYV. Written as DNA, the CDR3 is TGTGCCAGCAGTAGACAGGGGGTGTACGAGCAGTACGTC.

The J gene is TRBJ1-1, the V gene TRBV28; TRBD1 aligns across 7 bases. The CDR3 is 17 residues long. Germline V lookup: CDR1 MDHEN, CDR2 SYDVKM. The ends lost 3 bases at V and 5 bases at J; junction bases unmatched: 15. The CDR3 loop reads CASSFSALGTVQTEAFF. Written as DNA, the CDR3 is TGTGCCAGCAGTTTCTCGGCCTTAGGGACAGTACAAACTGAAGCTTTCTTT. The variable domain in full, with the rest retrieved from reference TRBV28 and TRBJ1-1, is DVKVTQSSRYLVKRTGEKVFLECVQDMDHENMFWYRQDPGLGLRLIYFSYDVKMKEKGDIPEGYSVSREKKERFSLILESASTNQTSMYLCASSFSALGTVQTEAFFGQGTRLTVV.

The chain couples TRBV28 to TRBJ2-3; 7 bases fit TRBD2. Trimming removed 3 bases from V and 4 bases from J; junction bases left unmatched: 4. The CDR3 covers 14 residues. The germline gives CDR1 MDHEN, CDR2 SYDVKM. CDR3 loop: CASSFWTRSDTQYF. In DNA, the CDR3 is TGTGCCAGCAGTTTTTGGACTAGGTCAGATACGCAGTATTTT. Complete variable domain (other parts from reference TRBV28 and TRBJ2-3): DVKVTQSSRYLVKRTGEKVFLECVQDMDHENMFWYRQDPGLGLRLIYFSYDVKMKEKGDIPEGYSVSREKKERFSLILESASTNQTSMYLCASSFWTRSDTQYFGPGTRLTVL.

This CDR3 is CASRLSISNYGYTF. In DNA, the CDR3 is TGTGCCAGCAGACTAAGCATTTCTAACTATGGCTACACCTTC. The chain is built from TRBV28 and TRBJ1-2, with D uncertain. Germline-derived CDR1 and CDR2 are MDHEN and SYDVKM. The CDR3 is made up of 14 amino acids. Trimming removed 6 bases from V and 0 bases from J, with 11 bases in between.